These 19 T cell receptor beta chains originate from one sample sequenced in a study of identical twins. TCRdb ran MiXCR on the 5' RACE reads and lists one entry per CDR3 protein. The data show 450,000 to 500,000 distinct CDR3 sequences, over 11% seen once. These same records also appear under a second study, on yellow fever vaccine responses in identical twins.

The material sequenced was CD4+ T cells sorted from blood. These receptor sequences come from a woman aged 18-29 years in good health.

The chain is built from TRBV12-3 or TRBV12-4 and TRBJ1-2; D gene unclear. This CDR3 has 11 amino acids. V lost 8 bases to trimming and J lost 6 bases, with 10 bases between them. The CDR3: CASARKDGYTF. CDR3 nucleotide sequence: TGTGCCAGCGCCCGTAAAGATGGCTACACCTTC.

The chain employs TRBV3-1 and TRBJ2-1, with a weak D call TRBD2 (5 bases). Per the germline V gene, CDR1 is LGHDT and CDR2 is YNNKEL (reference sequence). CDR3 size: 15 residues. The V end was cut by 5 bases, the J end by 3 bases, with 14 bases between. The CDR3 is CASSVLVRGYNEQFF. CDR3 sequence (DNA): TGTGCCAGCAGCGTTCTAGTCCGGGGCTACAATGAGCAGTTCTTC.

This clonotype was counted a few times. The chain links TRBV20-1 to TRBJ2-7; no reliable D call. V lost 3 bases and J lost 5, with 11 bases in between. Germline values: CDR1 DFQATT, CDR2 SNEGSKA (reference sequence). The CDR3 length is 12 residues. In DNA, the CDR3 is TGCAGTGCTAGGGCGGTTAAAGACGAGCAGTACTTC. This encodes CSARAVKDEQYF.

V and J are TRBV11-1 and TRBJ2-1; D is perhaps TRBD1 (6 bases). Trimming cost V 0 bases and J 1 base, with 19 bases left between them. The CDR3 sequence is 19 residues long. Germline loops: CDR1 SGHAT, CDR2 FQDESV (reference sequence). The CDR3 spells CASSLARGRGILSYNEQFF. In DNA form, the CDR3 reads TGTGCCAGCAGCTTAGCGAGGGGCAGGGGTATCCTTTCCTACAATGAGCAGTTCTTC.

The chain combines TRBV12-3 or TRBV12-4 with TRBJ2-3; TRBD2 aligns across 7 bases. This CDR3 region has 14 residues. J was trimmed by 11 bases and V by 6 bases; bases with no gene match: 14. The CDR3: CASSGLVGVRGQYF. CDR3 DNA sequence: TGTGCCAGCAGCGGACTAGTTGGGGTGCGTGGGCAGTATTTT.

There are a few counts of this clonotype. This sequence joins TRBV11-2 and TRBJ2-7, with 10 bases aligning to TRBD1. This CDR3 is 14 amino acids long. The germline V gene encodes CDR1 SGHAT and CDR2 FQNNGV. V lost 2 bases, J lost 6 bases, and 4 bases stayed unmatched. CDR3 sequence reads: CASSLRTGGGEQYF. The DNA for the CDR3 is TGTGCCAGCAGCTTACGGACAGGGGGGGGCGAGCAGTACTTC.

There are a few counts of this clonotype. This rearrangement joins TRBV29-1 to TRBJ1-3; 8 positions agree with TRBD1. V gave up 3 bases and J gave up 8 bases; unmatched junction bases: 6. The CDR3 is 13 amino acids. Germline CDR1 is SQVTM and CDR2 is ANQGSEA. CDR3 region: CSVDSQGADTIYF. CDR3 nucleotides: TGCAGCGTTGACAGCCAGGGGGCGGACACCATATATTTT. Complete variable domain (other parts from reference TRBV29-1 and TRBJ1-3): SAVISQKPSRDICQRGTSLTIQCQVDSQVTMMFWYRQQPGQSLTLIATANQGSEATYESGFVIDKFPISRPNLTFSTLTVSNMSPEDSSIYLCSVDSQGADTIYFGEGSWLTVV.

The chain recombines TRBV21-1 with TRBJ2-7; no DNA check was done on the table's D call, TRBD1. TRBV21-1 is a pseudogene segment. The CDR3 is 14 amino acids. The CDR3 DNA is TGTGCCAGCAGCAACCCCCACCTTTCAGGGAAGGGGTACTTC. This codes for CASSNPHLSGKGYF.

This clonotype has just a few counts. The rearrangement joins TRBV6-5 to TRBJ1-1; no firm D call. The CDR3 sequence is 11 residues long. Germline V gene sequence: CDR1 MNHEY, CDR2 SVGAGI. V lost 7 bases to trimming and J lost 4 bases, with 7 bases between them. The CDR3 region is CASNGGTEAFF. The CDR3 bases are TGTGCCAGCAATGGCGGCACTGAAGCTTTCTTT.

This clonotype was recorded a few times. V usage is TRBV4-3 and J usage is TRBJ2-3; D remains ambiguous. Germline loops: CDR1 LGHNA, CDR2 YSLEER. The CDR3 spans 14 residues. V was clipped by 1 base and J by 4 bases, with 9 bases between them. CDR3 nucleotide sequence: TGCGCCAGCAGCCAAGGATCATTTCCAGATACGCAGTATTTT. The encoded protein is CASSQGSFPDTQYF.

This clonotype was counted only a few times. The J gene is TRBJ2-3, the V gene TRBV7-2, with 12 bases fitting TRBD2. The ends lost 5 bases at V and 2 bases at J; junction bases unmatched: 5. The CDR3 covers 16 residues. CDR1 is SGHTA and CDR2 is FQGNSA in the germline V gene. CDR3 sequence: CASSPTSGGTTDTQYF. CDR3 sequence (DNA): TGTGCCAGCAGCCCGACTAGCGGGGGTACCACAGATACGCAGTATTTT.

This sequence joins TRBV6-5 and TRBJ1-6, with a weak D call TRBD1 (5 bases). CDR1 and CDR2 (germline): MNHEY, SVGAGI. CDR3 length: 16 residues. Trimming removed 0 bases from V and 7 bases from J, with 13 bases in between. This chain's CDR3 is CASSYSMGRGNSPLHF. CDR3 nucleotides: TGTGCCAGCAGTTACTCGATGGGACGGGGGAATTCACCCCTCCACTTT.

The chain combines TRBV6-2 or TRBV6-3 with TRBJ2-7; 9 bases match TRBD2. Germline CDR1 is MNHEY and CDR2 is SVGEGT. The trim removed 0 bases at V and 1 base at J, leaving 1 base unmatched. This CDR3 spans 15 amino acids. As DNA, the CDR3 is TGTGCCAGCAGTTACTCACTAGCGGGTTCCTACGAGCAGTACTTC. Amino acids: CASSYSLAGSYEQYF.

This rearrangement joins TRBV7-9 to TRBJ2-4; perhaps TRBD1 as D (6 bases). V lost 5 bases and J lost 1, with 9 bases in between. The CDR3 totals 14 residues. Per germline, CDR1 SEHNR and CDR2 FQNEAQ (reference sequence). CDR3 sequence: CASSRTGAKNIQYF. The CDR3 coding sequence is TGTGCCAGCAGCCGCACAGGGGCCAAAAACATTCAGTACTTC.

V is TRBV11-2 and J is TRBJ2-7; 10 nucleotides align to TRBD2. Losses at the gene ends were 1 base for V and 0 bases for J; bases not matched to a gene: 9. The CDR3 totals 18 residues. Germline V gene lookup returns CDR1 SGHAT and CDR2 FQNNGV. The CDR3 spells CASSLVPLAGVSSYEQYF. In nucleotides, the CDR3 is TGTGCCAGCAGCTTAGTACCCCTAGCGGGGGTAAGCTCCTACGAGCAGTACTTC.

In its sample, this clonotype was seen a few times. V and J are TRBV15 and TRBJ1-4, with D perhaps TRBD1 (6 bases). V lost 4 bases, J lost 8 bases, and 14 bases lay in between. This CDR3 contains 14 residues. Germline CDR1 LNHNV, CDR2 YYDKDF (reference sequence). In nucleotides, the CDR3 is TGTGCCACCAGCACAGGGGCCGTTGGAGAAAAACTGTTTTTT. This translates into CATSTGAVGEKLFF.

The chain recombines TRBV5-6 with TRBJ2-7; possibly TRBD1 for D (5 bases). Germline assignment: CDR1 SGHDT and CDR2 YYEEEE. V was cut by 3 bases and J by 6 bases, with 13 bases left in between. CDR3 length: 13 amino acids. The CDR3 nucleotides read TGTGCCAGCAGCTCACGTACAGGCTCCGAGCAGTACTTC. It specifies CASSSRTGSEQYF.

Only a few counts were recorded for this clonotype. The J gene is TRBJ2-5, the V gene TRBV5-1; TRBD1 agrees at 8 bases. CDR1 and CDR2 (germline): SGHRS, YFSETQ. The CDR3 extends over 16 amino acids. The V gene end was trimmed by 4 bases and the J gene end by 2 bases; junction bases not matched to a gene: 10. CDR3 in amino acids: CASSPGGQGKQETQYF. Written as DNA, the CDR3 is TGCGCCAGCAGCCCTGGCGGACAGGGTAAACAAGAGACCCAGTACTTC.

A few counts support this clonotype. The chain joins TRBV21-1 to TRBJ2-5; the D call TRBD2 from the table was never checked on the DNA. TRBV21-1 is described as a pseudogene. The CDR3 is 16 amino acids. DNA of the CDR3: TGTGCCAGCAGCAAAGGGGGACTAGCGGGCCTTGATACCCAGTACTTC. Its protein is CASSKGGLAGLDTQYF.